A single T cell receptor (beta chain) is shown here with its context. Its antigen is currently unknown. The record originates from a study of T cells in Graves' hyperthyroidism and ophthalmopathy. Study in general: Before any treatment, at initial diagnosis, peripheral blood was collected. Findings of the study overall: Blood also showed most of the thyroid clonotypes that were expanded above 0.001. A model using 13 V-J features told ophthalmopathy apart from stable hyperthyroidism.

The study left out patients who had uncontrolled infection, other autoimmune disease, pregnancy or lactation. Researchers took RNA transcripts and amplified the TCR beta CDR3 regions from them. RT-PCR in the first round (using the HTBI primer set) targeted the TCR CDR3. TCRdb reprocessed the multiplex PCR reads via MiXCR and lists one record per CDR3 protein. The sample records around 600,000 distinct CDR3 sequences, approximately 15% being singletons. This TCR was recovered from a woman between 45 and 60 years old with Graves' ophthalmopathy. Sequenced sample: blood.

This chain's CDR3 is CSATRFYNEQFF. CDR3 DNA: TGCAGTGCTACCCGGTTTTACAATGAGCAGTTCTTC. The rearrangement uses TRBV20-1 and TRBJ2-1; no clear D gene. The CDR3 totals 12 residues. CDR1 is DFQATT and CDR2 is SNEGSKA in the germline V gene (reference sequence). V lost 4 bases and J lost 4, with 8 bases in between.